This TCR beta chain was documented in a study of patients and donors after allogeneic stem cell transplantation. Trimming pared 7 bases from V and 5 bases from J, leaving 18 bases between. The CDR3 sequence is 14 residues long. This clonotype was counted only a few times. Using its own MiXCR run on the RT-PCR reads, TCRdb lists one record per CDR3 protein. The sample has 200,000 to 250,000 distinct CDR3 sequences, around 14% seen once. The source of this sequence is a human donor who was either an allogeneic HSCT recipient or a stem cell or donor lymphocyte infusion donor (not recorded which). It is not recorded whose cells these are; they may come from a transplant donor. The chain recombines TRBV23-1 with TRBJ2-7; D call uncertain. TRBV23-1 is identified as an open reading frame with a role that is uncertain. Specimen: blood, either unsorted or a sorted T cell fraction (not recorded which). The CDR3 DNA reads as TGCGCCAGCACCCAGACCTCGGACGGCGACGAGCAGTACTTC. Its translation is CASTQTSDGDEQYF.